Each of the 31 T cell receptor beta chains below was sequenced from the same sample in a study of PD-L1 blockade in urothelial cancer. Some clones are missing from TCRdb's copy, which holds only in-frame ones; the method was immunoSEQ multiplex PCR. This table holds approximately 110,000 clones, about 85% found once. Here the sequenced sample was PBMCs, taken around atezolizumab (anti-PD-L1) treatment. The source is a man aged 50 or older with urothelial cancer.

This rearrangement joins TRBV11-2 to TRBJ2-1; the match to TRBD1 covers 7 bases. The trim removed 1 base at V and 0 bases at J, leaving 6 bases unmatched. The CDR3 totals 17 residues. Per the germline V gene, CDR1 is SGHAT and CDR2 is FQNNGV. The CDR3 reads CASSLVVSGGSYNEQFF. The CDR3 DNA reads TGTGCCAGCAGCTTAGTGGTGTCAGGGGGCTCCTACAATGAGCAGTTCTTC.

The rearrangement links TRBV5-1 to TRBJ2-3; tentatively, D is TRBD1 (6 bases). The V and J ends lost 5 bases and 0 bases respectively, with 10 bases between them. Germline V gene lookup returns CDR1 SGHRS and CDR2 YFSETQ. The CDR3 has 14 residues. This CDR3 reads CASRRGISTDTQYF. The CDR3 DNA reads TGCGCCAGCAGGAGGGGGATAAGCACAGATACGCAGTATTTT.

The chain uses TRBV9 and TRBJ2-3, with TRBD2 matching 7 bases. V was clipped by 4 bases and J by 4 bases; unmatched bases: 6. This CDR3 has 14 amino acids. Germline CDR1 reads SGDLS; CDR2 reads YYNGEE. The CDR3 region is CASSQLAIPDTQYF. The DNA for the CDR3 is TGTGCCAGCAGCCAACTAGCGATCCCAGATACGCAGTATTTT. The entire variable domain, with the rest obtained from reference TRBV9 and TRBJ2-3, is as follows: DSGVTQTPKHLITATGQRVTLRCSPRSGDLSVYWYQQSLDQGLQFLIQYYNGEERAKGNILERFSAQQFPDLHSELNLSSLELGDSALYFCASSQLAIPDTQYFGPGTRLTVL.

The gene calls are TRBV19 and TRBJ2-4, with TRBD2 identical over 10 bases. Germline V CDR1 and CDR2: LNHDA, SQIVND (reference sequence). There are 14 residues in the CDR3. V shed 5 bases, J shed 4 bases, and the junction held 2 bases outside the gene matches. CDR3 in DNA: TGTGCCAGTAGTTCTAGCGGGAGAAAAAACATTCAGTACTTC. It codes for CASSSSGRKNIQYF.

The chain couples TRBV4-1 to TRBJ2-5; 14 bases fit TRBD2. Germline CDR1 and CDR2: MGHRA and YSYEKL. The V segment lost 2 bases and the J segment 10 bases; nucleotides outside the gene matches: 3. CDR3 length: 14 amino acids. The CDR3 sequence is CASSQTTSGGDQYF. CDR3 sequence (DNA): TGCGCCAGCAGCCAAACGACTAGCGGGGGGGACCAGTACTTC.

The chain uses TRBV6-5 and TRBJ2-7; D gene unclear. The CDR3 sequence is 14 residues long. V dropped 2 bases and J dropped 3 bases, with 11 bases sitting between them. CDR1 and CDR2 from the germline V gene are MNHEY and SVGAGI. CDR3 amino acids: CASSYTRVGYEQYF. Written as DNA, the CDR3 is TGTGCCAGCAGTTACACCCGGGTGGGCTACGAGCAGTACTTC.

This clone showed up just once. The rearrangement uses TRBV7-8 and TRBJ2-7, with 10 positions matching TRBD1. The CDR3 consists of 17 residues. CDR1 is SGHVS and CDR2 is FQNEAQ in the germline V gene. Trimming removed 5 bases from V and 3 bases from J; junction bases left unmatched: 13. CDR3 nucleotides: TGTGCCAGCAGCCCGTTCACCGGGACAGGGGTGATCTACGAGCAGTACTTC. This translates into CASSPFTGTGVIYEQYF.

The chain combines TRBV27 with TRBJ2-5; D possibly corresponds to TRBD1 (6 bases). The CDR3 extends over 13 amino acids. Trimming stripped 6 bases from V and 4 bases from J, with 12 bases between. Germline CDR1 and CDR2: MNHEY and SMNVEV (reference sequence). CDR3 in amino acids: CASRFQGRETQYF. The CDR3 region has the DNA TGTGCCAGCAGGTTTCAGGGGCGAGAGACCCAGTACTTC.

V gene TRBV25-1 combines with J gene TRBJ1-4; the match to TRBD1 covers 11 bases. Germline loops: CDR1 MGHDK, CDR2 SYGVNS. Germline trimming cut 7 bases from V and 7 bases from J; bases unmatched to any gene: 8. This CDR3 has 15 residues. The chain's CDR3 is CASTRTGGEVEKLFF. CDR3 nucleotide sequence: TGTGCCAGCACAAGGACAGGGGGCGAAGTTGAAAAACTGTTTTTT.

The rearrangement joins TRBV27 to TRBJ2-7, with 10 nucleotides matching TRBD1. Trimming removed 0 bases from V and 3 bases from J; junction bases left unmatched: 11. The CDR3 runs 18 residues. Germline CDR1 is MNHEY and CDR2 is SMNVEV (reference sequence). In nucleotides, the CDR3 is TGTGCCAGCAGTTTATCGGGGGCGGGACAGGGGCTGGGCTACGAGCAGTACTTC. It yields the protein CASSLSGAGQGLGYEQYF.

V and J are TRBV7-2 and TRBJ2-7; 9 bases fit TRBD2. The CDR3 is 14 amino acids. V gave up 5 bases and J gave up 3 bases; unmatched junction bases: 5. The V gene's germline CDR1 is SGHTA and CDR2 FQGNSA. The CDR3 DNA reads as TGTGCCAGCAGCCTCCTTAGCGGGAGCTACGAGCAGTACTTC. This encodes CASSLLSGSYEQYF.

This clone was counted a single time. The chain carries TRBV11-1 and TRBJ2-5; 12 bases match TRBD2. Germline CDR1 is SGHAT and CDR2 is FQDESV (reference sequence). V was clipped by 6 bases and J by 2 bases; unmatched bases: 4. CDR3 length: 15 residues. The CDR3 reads CASRGTSGGQETQYF. CDR3 nucleotides: TGTGCCAGCAGGGGCACTAGCGGGGGGCAAGAGACCCAGTACTTC.

CDR3 protein: CASSLADYPQQNSPLHF. CDR3 sequence (DNA): TGTGCCAGCAGCTTGGCCGACTATCCACAGCAAAATTCACCCCTCCACTTT. V is TRBV5-5 and J is TRBJ1-6; D call uncertain. The V and J ends lost 0 bases and 7 bases respectively, with 17 bases between them. CDR3 length: 17 residues. Germline values: CDR1 SGHKS, CDR2 YYEKEE (reference sequence).

The chain links TRBV19 to TRBJ1-6; D remains unclear. The CDR3 has 11 amino acids. CDR1 is LNHDA and CDR2 is SQIVND in the germline V gene (reference sequence). The V end was cut by 7 bases, the J end by 13 bases, with 11 bases between. CDR3 sequence (DNA): TGTGCCAGTACTAGCGGTGCGCCCCTCCACTTT. Encoded protein: CASTSGAPLHF.

The rearrangement uses TRBV5-8 and TRBJ1-6; TRBD1 matches at 7 bases. Per the germline V gene, CDR1 is SGHTS and CDR2 is YDEGEE. V shed 4 bases, J shed 10 bases, and the junction held 8 bases outside the gene matches. This CDR3 has 14 residues. CDR3: CASSTTGIRSPLHF. CDR3 bases: TGTGCCAGCAGCACGACAGGGATTCGGTCACCCCTCCACTTT.

About this clone: One junction end does not reproduce the germline sequence, and a read error may be involved. The chain combines TRBV28 with TRBJ1-2; D perhaps matches TRBD1 (6 bases). Looked up from germline, CDR1 is MDHEN and CDR2 is SYDVKM. This CDR3 has 12 residues. The CDR3 DNA follows: TGTGTCAGCAGTATTGTAGGGGGTGGCTACACCTTC. It codes for CVSSIVGGGYTF.

V and J are TRBV15 and TRBJ1-2; the D gene is possibly TRBD1 (6 bases). The CDR3 runs to 15 residues. The germline V and J ends were trimmed by 1 base and 4 bases, with 13 bases remaining between them. The germline CDR1 and CDR2 sequences are LNHNV and YYDKDF (reference sequence). The CDR3 nucleotides are TGTGCCACCAGCAGAGGAGGCAGGGGAATCTATGGCTACACCTTC. This sequence encodes CATSRGGRGIYGYTF.

This sequence joins TRBV7-9 and TRBJ2-7; TRBD2 matches 10 bases. V trimming: 5 bases; J trimming: 1 base; junction bases outside the gene matches: 17. The CDR3 is 19 residues long. Germline values: CDR1 SEHNR, CDR2 FQNEAQ (reference sequence). Here the CDR3 DNA reads TGTGCCAGCAGCCCAGGACTAGCGGACATAAAGGGTCGGTCCTACGAGCAGTACTTC. Its protein is CASSPGLADIKGRSYEQYF. The full variable domain, rest sourced from reference TRBV7-9 and TRBJ2-7, is DTGVSQNPRHKITKRGQNVTFRCDPISEHNRLYWYRQTLGQGPEFLTYFQNEAQLEKSRLLSDRFSAERPKGSFSTLEIQRTEQGDSAMYLCASSPGLADIKGRSYEQYFGPGTRLTVT.

A single count supports this clone. The chain joins TRBV2 to TRBJ2-2, with TRBD2 matching 15 bases. Germline V gene sequence: CDR1 SNHLY, CDR2 FYNNEI. The CDR3 is 19 amino acids. V shed 6 bases and J 0 bases; nucleotides not matched to a gene: 8. Here the CDR3 DNA reads TGTGCCAGCAGCCATGGGACTAGCGGGAGGACTTCGAACACCGGGGAGCTGTTTTTT. Translation: CASSHGTSGRTSNTGELFF.

The V call is TRBV10-1, the J call TRBJ2-3, with 9 bases lining up with TRBD2. The ends lost 0 bases at V and 2 bases at J; junction bases unmatched: 12. The CDR3 length is 19 residues. Per the germline V gene, CDR1 is WNHNN and CDR2 is SYGVQD (reference sequence). In DNA, the CDR3 is TGCGCCAGCAGTGAGTCCCCCTGGCGGGAGGGCCTTTTCACAGATACGCAGTATTTT. Translating it yields CASSESPWREGLFTDTQYF.

This chain connects TRBV11-2 to TRBJ1-2, with D hard to call. Per the germline V gene, CDR1 is SGHAT and CDR2 is FQNNGV. The length of the CDR3 is 15 residues. V dropped 0 bases and J dropped 7 bases, with 15 bases sitting between them. CDR3 region: CASSLDLPGDGGYTF. The DNA of the CDR3 is TGTGCCAGCAGCTTAGATCTCCCCGGGGATGGTGGCTACACCTTC.

This clone was seen a few times. J is TRBJ2-1 and V is TRBV5-4; 9 bases line up with TRBD1. V shed 3 bases and J 7 bases; nucleotides not matched to a gene: 5. CDR3 size: 14 residues. The germline gives CDR1 SGHNT, CDR2 YYREEE (reference sequence). CDR3 amino acids: CASSSRQGGNEQFF. The CDR3 DNA follows: TGTGCCAGCAGCTCCCGACAGGGGGGGAATGAGCAGTTCTTC.

The rearrangement joins TRBV2 to TRBJ2-7; no definite D call. The CDR3 contains 12 residues. In germline, CDR1 is SNHLY, CDR2 FYNNEI. V shed 6 bases and J shed 3 bases, with 9 bases lying between them. In DNA, the CDR3 is TGTGCCAGCAGGTCCGGTCGCTACGAGCAGTACTTC. It yields the protein CASRSGRYEQYF.

The rearrangement uses TRBV10-3 and TRBJ1-1; D perhaps matches TRBD1 (6 bases). The CDR3 consists of 15 residues. Trimming took 6 bases from V and 5 from J, leaving 19 bases between them. The germline gives CDR1 ENHRY, CDR2 SYGVKD. This CDR3 is CAISEQGWSRTEAFF. The DNA for the CDR3 is TGTGCCATCAGCGAACAGGGTTGGTCGCGGACTGAAGCTTTCTTT.

V is TRBV28 and J is TRBJ2-7; TRBD1 agrees at 9 bases. This CDR3 has 16 residues. Germline V lookup: CDR1 MDHEN, CDR2 SYDVKM. After removal of 6 bases from V and 2 bases from J, the junction contained 11 bases not matched to a gene. CDR3 bases: TGTGCCAGCAGAAAACGAGGACAGGGGTTTCCCTACGAGCAGTACTTC. It is translated as CASRKRGQGFPYEQYF. The variable domain in full, with the rest retrieved from reference TRBV28 and TRBJ2-7, is DVKVTQSSRYLVKRTGEKVFLECVQDMDHENMFWYRQDPGLGLRLIYFSYDVKMKEKGDIPEGYSVSREKKERFSLILESASTNQTSMYLCASRKRGQGFPYEQYFGPGTRLTVT.

The genes are TRBV5-1 and TRBJ2-1; 11 bases map to TRBD2. CDR1 SGHRS and CDR2 YFSETQ come from the germline V gene. The V segment lost 2 bases and the J segment 5 bases; nucleotides outside the gene matches: 9. The CDR3 is 17 residues long. The CDR3 bases are TGCGCCAGCAGCTTACCACTAGCGGGAGCTGGAGACAATGAGCAGTTCTTC. As protein: CASSLPLAGAGDNEQFF.

The CDR3 loop is CASRSGSFNNEQFF. CDR3 sequence (DNA): TGTGCCAGCAGAAGCGGGAGTTTCAACAATGAGCAGTTCTTC. The rearrangement joins TRBV28 to TRBJ2-1; 8 bases agree with TRBD2. The ends lost 6 bases at V and 5 bases at J; junction bases unmatched: 6. Germline assignment: CDR1 MDHEN and CDR2 SYDVKM. The length of the CDR3 is 14 residues.

This chain joins TRBV28 and TRBJ2-7, with D maybe TRBD2 (6 bases). V lost 1 base, J lost 2 bases, and 12 bases lay in between. Per the germline V gene, CDR1 is MDHEN and CDR2 is SYDVKM. This CDR3 comprises 15 residues. DNA of the CDR3: TGTGCCAGCAGTTTATTTGTCGGGAGCACCTACGAGCAGTACTTC. Encoded protein: CASSLFVGSTYEQYF.

The rearrangement links TRBV6-5 to TRBJ1-1; D is possibly TRBD1 (5 bases). This CDR3 spans 13 amino acids. Germline CDR1 is MNHEY and CDR2 is SVGAGI. V gave up 2 bases and J gave up 6 bases, with 10 bases separating them. The DNA of the CDR3 is TGTGCCAGCAGTTACATGGAAGGGGCTGAAGCTTTCTTT. It encodes CASSYMEGAEAFF.

This chain uses TRBV5-6 with TRBJ1-2; no firm D call. The CDR3 covers 14 residues. V was clipped by 1 base and J by 0 bases, with 7 bases between them. Germline values: CDR1 SGHDT, CDR2 YYEEEE. The CDR3 spells CASSLLTANYGYTF. In DNA form, the CDR3 reads TGTGCCAGCAGCTTGTTAACAGCTAACTATGGCTACACCTTC.

The chain carries TRBV4-1 and TRBJ2-7; TRBD2 aligns across 10 bases. V was pared by 0 bases and J by 4 bases, with 12 bases of the junction left unmatched. The CDR3 contains 18 residues. Germline values: CDR1 MGHRA, CDR2 YSYEKL. The CDR3 nucleotides read TGCGCCAGCAGCCAAGAACCCCTCACTAGCGGGATAAGTTACGAGCAGTACTTC. Its translation: CASSQEPLTSGISYEQYF.